This TCR beta chain was found in a study of vaccination and CD4 T cells after COVID-19. Study in general: Six men and four women formed the convalescents, two being Hispanic.

Notes on this clonotype: The target antigen is unknown.

Treatment denoted: roughly nine-day PBMC culture with coronavirus spike peptide pools or control peptides (ViraFEST assay). The study sequenced cultured CD4+ T cell DNA using the Oncomine TCR Beta short-read assay. In TCRdb, the PCR reads were re-called with MiXCR into one record per CDR3 protein. The profile shows approximately 3,100 distinct CDR3 sequences, around 80% of them singletons. Germline CDR1 reads SQVTM; CDR2 reads ANQGSEA. The CDR3 length is 14 residues. V lost 6 bases and J 1 base, leaving 15 bases between the germline ends. The sample consisted of CD4+ T cells from blood, cultured in vitro. V usage is TRBV29-1 and J usage is TRBJ1-1, with D unresolved. This receptor was identified in a human donor who had recovered from COVID-19. Here the CDR3 reads CSVHGLTENTEAFF. For the CDR3, the DNA is TGCAGCGTGCACGGACTAACAGAGAACACTGAAGCTTTCTTT.